Reported below is one T cell receptor beta chain. The antigen remains undetermined. V gave up 4 bases and J gave up 7 bases, with 21 bases separating them. The CDR3 is 16 amino acids. In germline, CDR1 is SGHNT, CDR2 YYREEE (reference sequence). These data belong to a study of graft-versus-host responses after intestinal transplantation. The authors processed graft tissue to release intraepithelial and lamina propria lymphocytes. General observations from the study: Early post-transplant declines in HvG were associated with peak levels of circulating GvH clones. Ileal or blood samples showed some GvH clones first, and such clones were also found in recipient marrow.

The protocol was immunoSEQ multiplex PCR, while the TCRdb copy is restricted to in-frame clones and leaves out a portion. Among under 7,000 clones, under 80% were seen once, and the ten largest hold around 7%. This clonotype originated in a human patient who received an intestinal transplant, so some T cells may come from the graft donor. The chain recombines TRBV5-4 with TRBJ1-5, with a weak D call TRBD1 (6 bases). The sequences come from ileum tissue, collected 220 to 240 days after intestinal transplant. This CDR3 is CASSLDRGAGGQPQHF. The CDR3 DNA reads as TGTGCCAGCAGCCTCGACCGGGGGGCAGGTGGGCAGCCCCAGCATTTT.